The next 32 T cell receptor beta chains were all read from a single sample in a study of T cell responses to AZD1222 COVID-19 vaccine (dated by TCRdb to about 2021). Libraries came from the immunoSEQ multiplex PCR assay. The table was pulled from immuneACCESS by TCRdb, which kept in-frame rearrangements only. Such tables lose some clones; where checked, under half of the loss comes from unresolved V genes, and the rest has no known cause. In all, the sample holds 200,000 or so clones, and 85% to 95% of those were seen once. The ten largest clonotypes hold roughly 10% of the sample. The label giving this sample's time point can be read as: baseline before first vaccination. The source material was peripheral blood, sampled on day 0 of AZD1222 vaccination. The receptors here all came from an adult in good health.

This chain connects TRBV30 to TRBJ2-7; 8 bases agree with TRBD2. Germline CDR1 reads GTSNPN; CDR2 reads SVGIG (reference sequence). With 1 base clipped from V and 9 bases from J, the junction kept 8 bases outside the gene matches. This CDR3 spans 13 amino acids. The CDR3 bases are TGTGCCTGGAGTGCGGGAGGGCCTATGAGGCAGTACTTC. This codes for CAWSAGGPMRQYF.

The genes are TRBV9 and TRBJ2-1, with D possibly TRBD1 on 6 matching bases. The CDR3 is made up of 14 amino acids. The germline gives CDR1 SGDLS, CDR2 YYNGEE. V was shortened by 4 bases and J by 9 bases, with 17 bases between the two germline ends. The CDR3 nucleotides are TGTGCCAGCAGCCCACATAAGGGGGAGCTTGAGCAGTTCTTC. It translates to CASSPHKGELEQFF.

The chain joins TRBV2 to TRBJ1-1, with D possibly being TRBD1 (5 bases). The CDR3 length is 15 residues. The V gene's germline CDR1 is SNHLY and CDR2 FYNNEI. Trimming shortened V by 3 bases and J by 0 bases, and 11 bases separated the two germline ends. The CDR3, as DNA: TGTGCCAGCAGTGATTGGAGGGGCATGAACACTGAAGCTTTCTTT. Protein: CASSDWRGMNTEAFF.

The chain links TRBV5-1 to TRBJ2-5, with 8 bases aligning to TRBD2. Per the germline V gene, CDR1 is SGHRS and CDR2 is YFSETQ. This CDR3 comprises 13 residues. V dropped 4 bases and J dropped 5; count of bases not matched to a gene: 4. The CDR3 DNA follows: TGCGCCAGCAGCCCAAGCGGGAGTGAGACCCAGTACTTC. It encodes CASSPSGSETQYF.

The chain uses TRBV19 and TRBJ1-5, with 9 bases that match TRBD1. This CDR3 region has 13 residues. The ends lost 10 bases at V and 3 bases at J; junction bases unmatched: 4. Germline values: CDR1 LNHDA, CDR2 SQIVND (reference sequence). The CDR3 reads CATNRGPNQPQHF. CDR3 in DNA: TGTGCCACTAACAGGGGGCCCAATCAGCCCCAGCATTTT.

The rearrangement links TRBV5-1 to TRBJ1-1, with 7 bases identical to TRBD1. This CDR3 is 17 amino acids long. Per germline, CDR1 SGHRS and CDR2 YFSETQ. V trimming: 4 bases; J trimming: 2 bases; junction bases outside the gene matches: 14. The CDR3 protein is CASSRTGGRDFNTEAFF. As DNA, the CDR3 is TGCGCCAGCAGCCGGACAGGCGGGAGGGATTTTAACACTGAAGCTTTCTTT.

The chain has TRBV24-1 and TRBJ1-5; no firm D call. Germline V gives CDR1 KGHDR, CDR2 SFDVKD. The CDR3 has 15 residues. V shed 4 bases and J shed 1 base, with 10 bases lying between them. CDR3 sequence reads: CATSEGRRSNQPQHF. Here the CDR3 DNA reads TGTGCCACCAGTGAAGGTCGAAGGAGCAATCAGCCCCAGCATTTT.

The chain joins TRBV28 to TRBJ2-1, with a tentative D call TRBD2 (6 bases). CDR3 length equals 12 residues. Germline-derived CDR1 and CDR2 are MDHEN and SYDVKM. V was clipped by 5 bases and J by 10 bases, with 12 bases between them. CDR3 nucleotide sequence: TGTGCCAGCAGTCCCCGGGGGAGGGAGCAGTTCTTC. This codes for CASSPRGREQFF.

This chain joins TRBV27 and TRBJ1-4, with D possibly matching TRBD1 (5 bases). Trimming pared 0 bases from V and 7 bases from J, leaving 12 bases between. Germline CDR1 and CDR2: MNHEY and SMNVEV (reference sequence). The CDR3 covers 15 residues. CDR3 protein: CASSLSGGAGEKLFF. The CDR3 nucleotides are TGTGCCAGCAGTTTATCTGGGGGTGCGGGTGAAAAACTGTTTTTT.

The rearrangement joins TRBV3-1 (or the pseudogene TRBV3-2) to TRBJ2-7; 11 bases agree with TRBD2. Looked up from germline, CDR1 is LGHDT and CDR2 is YNNKEL (reference sequence). CDR3 length: 14 amino acids. J lost 2 bases, V lost 6 bases, and 3 bases had no gene match. In DNA, the CDR3 is TGTGCCAGCAGGCTTAGCGGGAGGGCCTACGAGCAGTACTTC. Its translation: CASRLSGRAYEQYF.

CDR3 residues: CASSRPGQGAEGYTF. DNA for the CDR3: TGTGCCAGCAGCAGACCGGGACAGGGGGCGGAAGGCTACACCTTC. This chain links TRBV11-3 with TRBJ1-2; 12 bases align to TRBD1. The junction had 9 bases not matched to a gene; V was cut back by 5 bases and J by 8 bases. CDR3 length: 15 amino acids. CDR1 SGHNT and CDR2 YENEEA come from the germline V gene. Using reference TRBV11-3 and TRBJ1-2 for the parts outside the CDR3, the full variable domain is EAGVVQSPRYKIIEKKQPVAFWCNPISGHNTLYWYLQNLGQGPELLIRYENEEAVDDSQLPKDRFSAERLKGVDSTLKIQPAELGDSAVYLCASSRPGQGAEGYTFGSGTRLTVV.

V gene TRBV5-1 combines with J gene TRBJ1-2, with D possibly being TRBD1 (5 bases). The CDR3 extends over 16 amino acids. Trimming removed 0 bases from V and 8 bases from J, with 20 bases in between. Germline-derived CDR1 and CDR2 are SGHRS and YFSETQ. The CDR3 protein is CASSLGDGGSSGGYTF. CDR3 coding DNA: TGCGCCAGCAGCTTGGGTGACGGGGGTAGCAGTGGAGGCTACACCTTC. The whole variable domain, remainder taken from reference TRBV5-1 and TRBJ1-2, is KAGVTQTPRYLIKTRGQQVTLSCSPISGHRSVSWYQQTPGQGLQFLFEYFSETQRNKGNFPGRFSGRQFSNSRSEMNVSTLELGDSALYLCASSLGDGGSSGGYTFGSGTRLTVV.

This clone has more than one count but fewer than ten. J is TRBJ2-1 and V is TRBV21-1; TRBD2, the table's D call, was not compared with the DNA. TRBV21-1 has pseudogene status. This CDR3 comprises 23 residues. The CDR3 sequence is CASSQPGSFRVTSGRSSYNEQFF. The CDR3 nucleotides are TGTGCCAGCAGTCAACCGGGATCCTTCCGAGTGACTAGCGGACGGAGCTCCTACAATGAGCAGTTCTTC.

The rearrangement uses TRBV11-2 and TRBJ2-7; the match to TRBD2 covers 9 bases. CDR3 length: 16 amino acids. With 2 bases clipped from V and 8 bases from J, the junction kept 13 bases outside the gene matches. Germline V gene lookup returns CDR1 SGHAT and CDR2 FQNNGV. The CDR3 region has the DNA TGTGCCAGCAGCTTAATCGGGGCTAGCGGGACCACCCAGCAGTACTTC. Amino acid sequence: CASSLIGASGTTQQYF.

J is TRBJ1-6 and V is TRBV30, with D unclear. Per the germline V gene, CDR1 is GTSNPN and CDR2 is SVGIG (reference sequence). The CDR3 covers 17 residues. Trimming stripped 3 bases from V and 5 bases from J, with 20 bases between. This CDR3 is CAWRAPQSGPDNSPLHF. CDR3 nucleotides: TGTGCCTGGAGGGCTCCCCAATCGGGTCCCGATAATTCACCCCTCCACTTT.

The chain recombines TRBV28 with TRBJ1-6; tentative D call: TRBD1 (5 bases). Trimming removed 2 bases at V and 10 bases at J, with 15 bases between. The germline V gene has CDR1 MDHEN and CDR2 SYDVKM. This CDR3 has 15 amino acids. In DNA form, the CDR3 reads TGTGCCAGCAGTTTACCCCCCGGGACTAGGTCACCCCTCCACTTT. It translates to CASSLPPGTRSPLHF. The entire variable domain, with the rest obtained from reference TRBV28 and TRBJ1-6, is as follows: DVKVTQSSRYLVKRTGEKVFLECVQDMDHENMFWYRQDPGLGLRLIYFSYDVKMKEKGDIPEGYSVSREKKERFSLILESASTNQTSMYLCASSLPPGTRSPLHFGNGTRLTVT.

The gene calls are TRBV7-6 and TRBJ1-6; a weak D match, TRBD1 (5 bases). The germline CDR1 and CDR2 sequences are SGHVS and FNYEAQ. Trimming cost V 5 bases and J 8 bases, with 25 bases left between them. The CDR3 covers 18 residues. The CDR3 coding sequence is TGTGCCAGCAGCCGCCGGGACCCAAGGGCTTACCCGGATTCACCCCTCCACTTT. Translation gives CASSRRDPRAYPDSPLHF.

The V gene is TRBV6-4, the J gene TRBJ2-4; 7 bases line up with TRBD1. This CDR3 is built from 13 residues. Germline V CDR1 and CDR2: MRHNA, SNTAGT. V trimming: 8 bases; J trimming: 3 bases; junction bases outside the gene matches: 4. This CDR3 reads CASLGQDKNIQYF. The CDR3 nucleotides read TGTGCCAGCCTTGGACAGGACAAAAACATTCAGTACTTC.

The chain has TRBV19 and TRBJ2-7, with 9 bases lining up with TRBD2. This CDR3 has 14 amino acids. The germline V gene has CDR1 LNHDA and CDR2 SQIVND (reference sequence). The trim removed 5 bases at V and 4 bases at J, leaving 6 bases unmatched. For the CDR3, the DNA is TGTGCCAGTAGTCTTAGCGGGAGCGGTTACGAGCAGTACTTC. This translates into CASSLSGSGYEQYF.

V usage is TRBV10-1 and J usage is TRBJ1-6; D uncertain. V was shortened by 9 bases and J by 3 bases, with 12 bases between the two germline ends. The CDR3 has 14 residues. Germline CDR1 reads WNHNN; CDR2 reads SYGVQD (reference sequence). CDR3 bases: TGCGCCAGACCGCCGAGAAACTATAATTCACCCCTCCACTTT. Protein product: CARPPRNYNSPLHF.

The rearrangement uses TRBV5-4 and TRBJ2-1; 7 nucleotides line up with TRBD2. There are 16 residues in the CDR3. Germline CDR1 SGHNT, CDR2 YYREEE (reference sequence). Unmatched junction bases numbered 11, after V lost 1 base and J lost 7 bases. The CDR3: CASSLIPSGVWNEQFF. CDR3 in DNA: TGTGCCAGCAGCTTGATCCCTAGCGGTGTATGGAATGAGCAGTTCTTC.

The genes are TRBV9 and TRBJ2-1; 7 positions match TRBD2. The V gene end was trimmed by 5 bases and the J gene end by 4 bases; junction bases not matched to a gene: 12. Germline lookup yields CDR1 SGDLS and CDR2 YYNGEE. The CDR3 contains 16 residues. The CDR3 protein is CASSPAASGAYNEQFF. The CDR3 bases are TGTGCCAGCAGTCCTGCGGCTAGCGGAGCATACAATGAGCAGTTCTTC.

The J gene is TRBJ1-4, the V gene TRBV6-5; TRBD1 agrees at 10 bases. The ends lost 7 bases at V and 7 bases at J; junction bases unmatched: 6. The CDR3 loop spans 14 amino acids. Germline CDR1 and CDR2: MNHEY and SVGAGI. CDR3 loop: CASIDRGQGEKLFF. Written as DNA, the CDR3 is TGTGCCAGCATCGACAGGGGGCAGGGTGAAAAACTGTTTTTT.

This clone was seen once. The genes are TRBV3-1 (or the pseudogene TRBV3-2) and TRBJ1-1, with D possibly matching TRBD1 (6 bases). The CDR3 is 13 amino acids. The germline CDR1 and CDR2 sequences are LGHDT and YNNKEL (reference sequence). Deletions cut 5 bases from V and 6 bases from J, with 13 bases between. The CDR3 is CASSDWTAAEAFF. The CDR3 region has the DNA TGTGCCAGCAGCGATTGGACAGCGGCTGAAGCTTTCTTT.

Notes on this clone: The same CDR3 is also encoded by other DNA sequences in this sample. The chain is built from TRBV9 and TRBJ2-7; 10 bases map to TRBD1. The CDR3 sequence is 14 residues long. The germline gives CDR1 SGDLS, CDR2 YYNGEE. Losses at the gene ends were 4 bases for V and 3 bases for J; bases not matched to a gene: 4. CDR3: CASSPRDRGYEQYF. In nucleotides, the CDR3 is TGTGCCAGCAGCCCGCGGGACAGGGGCTACGAGCAGTACTTC.

The chain recombines TRBV11-2 with TRBJ2-5; D possibly uses TRBD1 or TRBD2 (5 bases each). V was shortened by 0 bases and J by 5 bases, with 13 bases between the two germline ends. This CDR3 is 15 amino acids long. CDR1 is SGHAT and CDR2 is FQNNGV in the germline V gene. Here the CDR3 DNA reads TGTGCCAGCAGCTTAGATTGGGGGTTGCCGGAGACCCAGTACTTC. This gives the protein CASSLDWGLPETQYF.

The chain uses TRBV9 and TRBJ2-3; TRBD2 matches 7 bases. This CDR3 comprises 16 residues. Per germline, CDR1 SGDLS and CDR2 YYNGEE. Losses at the gene ends were 0 bases for V and 0 bases for J; bases not matched to a gene: 4. CDR3 DNA sequence: TGTGCCAGCAGCGTAGGACTAGCCACCAGCACAGATACGCAGTATTTT. This translates into CASSVGLATSTDTQYF.

V usage is TRBV18 and J usage is TRBJ2-1; the D gene is possibly TRBD2 (6 bases). The V end lost 2 bases, the J end lost 3 bases, and 11 bases lay between the germline ends. Germline CDR1 and CDR2: KGHSH and LQKENI. The CDR3 sequence is 15 residues long. Here the CDR3 reads CASSPVGLGYNEQFF. The CDR3 nucleotides are TGTGCCAGCTCACCAGTGGGACTGGGCTACAATGAGCAGTTCTTC.

V is TRBV18 and J is TRBJ1-1; D ambiguous. The germline CDR1 and CDR2 sequences are KGHSH and LQKENI. CDR3 size: 15 residues. The germline V and J ends were trimmed by 0 bases and 0 bases, with 8 bases remaining between them. The CDR3 DNA is TGTGCCAGCTCACCACCGGGAAGGTTGAACACTGAAGCTTTCTTT. It translates to CASSPPGRLNTEAFF.

This clone was counted a few times. This rearrangement joins TRBV30 to TRBJ1-3; the D is unclear. Trimming shortened V by 4 bases and J by 0 bases, and 10 bases separated the two germline ends. The CDR3 has 14 residues. Germline CDR1 and CDR2: GTSNPN and SVGIG (reference sequence). The CDR3 loop is CAWTGRLSGNTIYF. Written as DNA, the CDR3 is TGTGCCTGGACAGGCAGGCTCTCTGGAAACACCATATATTTT.

As concerns this clone: A junction end diverges from the germline sequence, so it may reflect a read error. The chain recombines TRBV27 with TRBJ2-7; D is possibly TRBD2 (5 bases). Germline CDR1 is MNHEY and CDR2 is SMNVEV (reference sequence). The CDR3 has 13 residues. CDR3 nucleotides: TGTGCCAGCAGTTACACGGGATCCTCCGAGCAGTACTTC. Translating gives CASSYTGSSEQYF.

The chain has TRBV7-2 and TRBJ1-1; 8 nucleotides match TRBD1. The CDR3 length is 13 residues. Losses at the gene ends were 4 bases for V and 4 bases for J; bases not matched to a gene: 2. Germline CDR1 reads SGHTA; CDR2 reads FQGNSA. The CDR3 nucleotides are TGTGCCAGCAGCTCCGACAGGGGCACTGAAGCTTTCTTT. The encoded protein is CASSSDRGTEAFF.